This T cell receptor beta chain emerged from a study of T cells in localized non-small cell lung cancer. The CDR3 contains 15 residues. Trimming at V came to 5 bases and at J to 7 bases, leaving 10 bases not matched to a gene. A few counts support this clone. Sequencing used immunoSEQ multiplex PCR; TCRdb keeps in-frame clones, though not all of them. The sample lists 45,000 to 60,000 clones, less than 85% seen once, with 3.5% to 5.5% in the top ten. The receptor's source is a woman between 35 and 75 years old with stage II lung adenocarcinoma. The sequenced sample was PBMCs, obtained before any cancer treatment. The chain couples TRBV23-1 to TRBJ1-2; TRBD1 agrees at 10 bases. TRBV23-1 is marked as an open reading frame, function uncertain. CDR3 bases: TGCGCCAGCAGTTCCTCGGGACAGGGGACGGGTGGCTACACCTTC. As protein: CASSSSGQGTGGYTF.